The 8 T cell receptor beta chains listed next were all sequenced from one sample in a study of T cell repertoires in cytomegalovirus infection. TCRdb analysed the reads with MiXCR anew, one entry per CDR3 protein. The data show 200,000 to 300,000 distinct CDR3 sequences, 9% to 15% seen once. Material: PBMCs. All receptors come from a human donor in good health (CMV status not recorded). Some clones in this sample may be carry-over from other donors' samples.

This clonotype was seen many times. The CDR3 DNA sequence: TGTGCCAGCAGTTTAGATGTAACTTACGAGCAGTACTTC. Amino acid sequence: CASSLDVTYEQYF. V and J are TRBV28 and TRBJ2-7; D is ambiguous. The CDR3 has 13 amino acids. CDR1 is MDHEN and CDR2 is SYDVKM in the germline V gene. Trimming pared 2 bases from V and 4 bases from J, leaving 9 bases between.

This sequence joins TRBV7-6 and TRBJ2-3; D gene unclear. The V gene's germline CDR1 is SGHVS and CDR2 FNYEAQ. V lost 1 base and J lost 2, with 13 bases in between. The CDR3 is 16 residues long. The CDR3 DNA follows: TGTGCCAGCAGCTTAGGCAGCCTATTCTCCACAGATACGCAGTATTTT. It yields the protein CASSLGSLFSTDTQYF.

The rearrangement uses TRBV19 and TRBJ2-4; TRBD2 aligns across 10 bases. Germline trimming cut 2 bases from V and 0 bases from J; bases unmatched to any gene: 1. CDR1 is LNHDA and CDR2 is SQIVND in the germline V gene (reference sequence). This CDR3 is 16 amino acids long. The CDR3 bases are TGTGCCAGTAGTATACTAGCGGGAGTAGCCAAAAACATTCAGTACTTC. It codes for CASSILAGVAKNIQYF.

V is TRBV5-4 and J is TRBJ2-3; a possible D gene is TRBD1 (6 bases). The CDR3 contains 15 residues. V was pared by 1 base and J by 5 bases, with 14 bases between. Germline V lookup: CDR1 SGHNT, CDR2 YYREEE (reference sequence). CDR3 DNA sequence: TGTGCCAGCAGCTTGCGACAGGTCGGAATAGATACGCAGTATTTT. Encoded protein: CASSLRQVGIDTQYF.

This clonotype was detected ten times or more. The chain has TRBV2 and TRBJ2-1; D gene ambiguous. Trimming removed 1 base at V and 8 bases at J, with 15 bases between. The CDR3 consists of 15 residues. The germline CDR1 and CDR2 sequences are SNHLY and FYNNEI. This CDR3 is CASSEGTVGSDEQFF. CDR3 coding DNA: TGTGCCAGCAGTGAAGGGACCGTGGGCAGTGATGAGCAGTTCTTC.

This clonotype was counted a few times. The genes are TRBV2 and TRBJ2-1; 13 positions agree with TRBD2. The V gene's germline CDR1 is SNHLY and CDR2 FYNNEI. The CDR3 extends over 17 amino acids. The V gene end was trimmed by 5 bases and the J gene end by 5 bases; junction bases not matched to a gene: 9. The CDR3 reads CASSPRLAGGRNNEQFF. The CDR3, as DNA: TGTGCCAGCAGTCCTAGACTAGCGGGGGGCCGGAACAATGAGCAGTTCTTC.

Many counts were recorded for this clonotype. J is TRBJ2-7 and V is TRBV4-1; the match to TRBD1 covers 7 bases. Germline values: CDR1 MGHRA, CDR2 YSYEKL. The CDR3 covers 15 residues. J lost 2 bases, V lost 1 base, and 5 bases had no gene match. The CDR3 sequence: CASSQGDSQTYEQYF. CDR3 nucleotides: TGCGCCAGCAGCCAAGGGGACAGCCAAACCTACGAGCAGTACTTC.

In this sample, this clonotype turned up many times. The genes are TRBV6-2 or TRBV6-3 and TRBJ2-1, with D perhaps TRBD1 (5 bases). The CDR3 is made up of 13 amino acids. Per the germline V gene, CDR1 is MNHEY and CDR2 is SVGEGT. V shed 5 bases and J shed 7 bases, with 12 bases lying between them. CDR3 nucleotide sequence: TGTGCCAGCAGTCCCGGACAATTTAATGAGCAGTTCTTC. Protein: CASSPGQFNEQFF.